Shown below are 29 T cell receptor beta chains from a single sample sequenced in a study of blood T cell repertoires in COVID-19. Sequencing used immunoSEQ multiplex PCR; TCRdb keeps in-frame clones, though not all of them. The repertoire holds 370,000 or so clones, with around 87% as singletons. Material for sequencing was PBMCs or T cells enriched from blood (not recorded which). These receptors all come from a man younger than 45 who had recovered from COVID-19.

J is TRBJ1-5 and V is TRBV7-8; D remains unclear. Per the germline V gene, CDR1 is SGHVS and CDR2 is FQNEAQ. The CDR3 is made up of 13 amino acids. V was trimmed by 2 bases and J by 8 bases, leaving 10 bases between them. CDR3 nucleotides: TGTGCCAGCAGCTTAAGTATCGGGAAGCCCCAGCATTTT. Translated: CASSLSIGKPQHF.

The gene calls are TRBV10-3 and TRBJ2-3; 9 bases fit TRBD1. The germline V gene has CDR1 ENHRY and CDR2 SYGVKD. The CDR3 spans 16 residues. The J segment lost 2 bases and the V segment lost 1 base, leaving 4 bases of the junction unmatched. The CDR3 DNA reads TGTGCCATCAGTGAGTACGGGACAGGGTCCACAGATACGCAGTATTTT. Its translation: CAISEYGTGSTDTQYF.

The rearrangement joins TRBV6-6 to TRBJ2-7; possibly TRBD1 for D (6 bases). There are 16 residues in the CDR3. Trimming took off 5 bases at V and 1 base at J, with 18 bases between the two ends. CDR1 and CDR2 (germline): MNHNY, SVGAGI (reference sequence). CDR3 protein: CASSRSTGSASYEQYF. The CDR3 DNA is TGTGCCAGCAGTCGCTCCACAGGGTCGGCTTCCTACGAGCAGTACTTC.

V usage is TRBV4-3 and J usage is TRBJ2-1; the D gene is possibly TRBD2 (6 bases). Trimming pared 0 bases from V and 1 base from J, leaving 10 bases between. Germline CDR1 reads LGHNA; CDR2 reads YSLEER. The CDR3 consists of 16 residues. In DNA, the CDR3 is TGCGCCAGCAGCCAAGAGGCAGGGACTTCCTACAATGAGCAGTTCTTC. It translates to CASSQEAGTSYNEQFF.

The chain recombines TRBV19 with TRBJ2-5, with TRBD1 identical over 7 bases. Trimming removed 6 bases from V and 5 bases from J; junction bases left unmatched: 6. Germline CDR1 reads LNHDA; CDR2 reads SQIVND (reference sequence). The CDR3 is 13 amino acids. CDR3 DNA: TGTGCCAGTAGAACAGGGGCCGGGGAGACCCAGTACTTC. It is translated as CASRTGAGETQYF. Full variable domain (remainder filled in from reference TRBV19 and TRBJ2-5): DGGITQSPKYLFRKEGQNVTLSCEQNLNHDAMYWYRQDPGQGLRLIYYSQIVNDFQKGDIAEGYSVSREKKESFPLTVTSAQKNPTAFYLCASRTGAGETQYFGPGTRLLVL.

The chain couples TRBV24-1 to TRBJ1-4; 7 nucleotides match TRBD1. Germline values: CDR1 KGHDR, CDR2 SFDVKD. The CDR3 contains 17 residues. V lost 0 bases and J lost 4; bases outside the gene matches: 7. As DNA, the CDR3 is TGTGCCACCAGTGATTTGGGATGGACAGGTGGTAATGAAAAACTGTTTTTT. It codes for CATSDLGWTGGNEKLFF.

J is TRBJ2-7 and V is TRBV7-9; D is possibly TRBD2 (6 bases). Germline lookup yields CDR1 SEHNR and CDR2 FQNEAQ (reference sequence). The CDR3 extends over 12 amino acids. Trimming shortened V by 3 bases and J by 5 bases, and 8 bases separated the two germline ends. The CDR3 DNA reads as TGTGCCAGCAGCTTCGGACTAAACGAGCAGTACTTC. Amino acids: CASSFGLNEQYF. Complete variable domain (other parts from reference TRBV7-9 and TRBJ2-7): DTGVSQNPRHKITKRGQNVTFRCDPISEHNRLYWYRQTLGQGPEFLTYFQNEAQLEKSRLLSDRFSAERPKGSFSTLEIQRTEQGDSAMYLCASSFGLNEQYFGPGTRLTVT.

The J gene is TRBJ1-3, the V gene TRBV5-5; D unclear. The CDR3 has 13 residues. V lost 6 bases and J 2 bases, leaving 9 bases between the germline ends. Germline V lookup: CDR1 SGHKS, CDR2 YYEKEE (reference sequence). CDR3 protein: CASTGSTGNTIYF. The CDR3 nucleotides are TGTGCCAGCACGGGAAGTACTGGAAACACCATATATTTT.

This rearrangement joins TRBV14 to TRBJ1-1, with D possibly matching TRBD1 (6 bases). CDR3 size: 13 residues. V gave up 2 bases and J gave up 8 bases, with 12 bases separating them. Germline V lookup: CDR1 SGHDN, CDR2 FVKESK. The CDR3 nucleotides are TGTGCCAGCAGCCAATGGGGGGGCGGAGAAGCTTTCTTT. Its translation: CASSQWGGGEAFF.

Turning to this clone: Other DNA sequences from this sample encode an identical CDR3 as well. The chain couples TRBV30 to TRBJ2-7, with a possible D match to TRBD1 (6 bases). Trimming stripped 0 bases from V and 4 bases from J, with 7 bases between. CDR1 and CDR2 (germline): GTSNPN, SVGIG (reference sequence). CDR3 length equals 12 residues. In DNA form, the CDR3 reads TGTGCCTGGAGTGTACAGGGTTACGAGCAGTACTTC. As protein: CAWSVQGYEQYF. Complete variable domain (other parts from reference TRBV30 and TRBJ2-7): SQTIHQWPATLVQPVGSPLSLECTVEGTSNPNLYWYRQAAGRGLQLLFYSVGIGQISSEVPQNLSASRPQDRQFILSSKKLLLSDSGFYLCAWSVQGYEQYFGPGTRLTVT.

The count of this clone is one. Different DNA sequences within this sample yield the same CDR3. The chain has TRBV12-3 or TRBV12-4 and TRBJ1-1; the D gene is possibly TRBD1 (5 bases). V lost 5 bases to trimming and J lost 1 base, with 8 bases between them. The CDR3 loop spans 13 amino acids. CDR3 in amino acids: CASSQQGNTEAFF. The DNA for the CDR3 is TGTGCCAGCAGTCAGCAGGGGAACACTGAAGCTTTCTTT.

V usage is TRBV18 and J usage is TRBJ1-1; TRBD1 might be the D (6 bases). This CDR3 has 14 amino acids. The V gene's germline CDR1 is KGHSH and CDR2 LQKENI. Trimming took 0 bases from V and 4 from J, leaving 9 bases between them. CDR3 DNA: TGTGCCAGCTCACCACCAGGACAGCTCACTGAAGCTTTCTTT. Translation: CASSPPGQLTEAFF. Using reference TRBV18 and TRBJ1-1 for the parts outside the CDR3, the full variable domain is NAGVMQNPRHLVRRRGQEARLRCSPMKGHSHVYWYRQLPEEGLKFMVYLQKENIIDESGMPKERFSAEFPKEGPSILRIQQVVRGDSAAYFCASSPPGQLTEAFFGQGTRLTVV.

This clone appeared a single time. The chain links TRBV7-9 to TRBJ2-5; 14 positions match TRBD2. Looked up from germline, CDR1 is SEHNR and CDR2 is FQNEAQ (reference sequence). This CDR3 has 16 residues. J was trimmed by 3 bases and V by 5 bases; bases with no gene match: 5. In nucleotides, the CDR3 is TGTGCCAGCAGCGCCGGGACTAGCGGGGGTGAAGAGACCCAGTACTTC. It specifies CASSAGTSGGEETQYF.

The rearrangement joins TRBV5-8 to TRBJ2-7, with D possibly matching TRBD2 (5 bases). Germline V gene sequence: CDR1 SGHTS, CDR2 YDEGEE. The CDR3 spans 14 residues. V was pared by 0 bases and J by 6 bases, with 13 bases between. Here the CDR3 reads CASSLAGSVGEQYF. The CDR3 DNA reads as TGTGCCAGCAGCTTGGCGGGGTCCGTGGGCGAGCAGTACTTC. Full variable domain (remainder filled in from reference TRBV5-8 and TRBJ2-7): EAGVTQSPTHLIKTRGQQATLRCSPISGHTSVYWYQQALGLGLQFLLWYDEGEERNRGNFPPRFSGRQFPNYSSELNVNALELEDSALYLCASSLAGSVGEQYFGPGTRLTVT.

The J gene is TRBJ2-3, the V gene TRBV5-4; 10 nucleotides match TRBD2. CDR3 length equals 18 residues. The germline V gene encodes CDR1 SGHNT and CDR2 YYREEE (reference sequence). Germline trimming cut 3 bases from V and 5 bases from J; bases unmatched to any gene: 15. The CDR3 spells CASSSRASGGLGGDTQYF. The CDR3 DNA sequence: TGTGCCAGCAGCTCTAGGGCTAGCGGGGGTCTAGGGGGAGATACGCAGTATTTT.

CDR3 amino acids: CASSTRASYGYTF. The CDR3 DNA reads as TGTGCCAGCAGCACGAGGGCGAGCTATGGCTACACCTTC. This chain joins TRBV7-2 and TRBJ1-2; D is ambiguous. CDR1 SGHTA and CDR2 FQGNSA come from the germline V gene. V lost 5 bases to trimming and J lost 4 bases, with 11 bases between them. The CDR3 is 13 amino acids.

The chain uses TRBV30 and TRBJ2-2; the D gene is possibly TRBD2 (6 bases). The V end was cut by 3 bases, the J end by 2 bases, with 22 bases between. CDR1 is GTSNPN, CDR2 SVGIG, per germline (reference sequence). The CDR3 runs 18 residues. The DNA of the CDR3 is TGTGCCTGGAGAAAGGCTGGAGGGGTCTTCGGTAACACCGGGGAGCTGTTTTTT. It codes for CAWRKAGGVFGNTGELFF.

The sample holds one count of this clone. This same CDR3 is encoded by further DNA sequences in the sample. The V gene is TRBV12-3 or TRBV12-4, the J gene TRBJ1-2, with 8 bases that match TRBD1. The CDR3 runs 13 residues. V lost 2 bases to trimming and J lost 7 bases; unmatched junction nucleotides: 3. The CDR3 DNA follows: TGTGCCAGCAGTTTACAGGGGGCGGGTGGCTACACCTTC. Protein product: CASSLQGAGGYTF.

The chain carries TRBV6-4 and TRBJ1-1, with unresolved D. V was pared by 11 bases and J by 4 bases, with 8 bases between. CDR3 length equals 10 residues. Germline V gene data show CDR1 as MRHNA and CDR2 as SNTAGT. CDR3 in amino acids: CAPGVTEAFF. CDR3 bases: TGTGCCCCCGGGGTCACTGAAGCTTTCTTT.

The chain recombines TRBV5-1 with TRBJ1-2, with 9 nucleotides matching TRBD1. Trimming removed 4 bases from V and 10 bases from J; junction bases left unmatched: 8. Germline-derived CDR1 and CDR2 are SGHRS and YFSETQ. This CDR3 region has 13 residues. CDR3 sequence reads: CASSGGQGTNYTF. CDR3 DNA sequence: TGCGCCAGCAGCGGGGGACAGGGAACGAACTACACCTTC.

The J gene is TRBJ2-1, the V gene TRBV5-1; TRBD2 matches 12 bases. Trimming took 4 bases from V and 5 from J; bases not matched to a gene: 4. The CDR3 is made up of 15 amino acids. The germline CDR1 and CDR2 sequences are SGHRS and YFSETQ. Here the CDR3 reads CASSPSGGDNNEQFF. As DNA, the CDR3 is TGCGCCAGCAGCCCTAGCGGGGGGGACAACAATGAGCAGTTCTTC.

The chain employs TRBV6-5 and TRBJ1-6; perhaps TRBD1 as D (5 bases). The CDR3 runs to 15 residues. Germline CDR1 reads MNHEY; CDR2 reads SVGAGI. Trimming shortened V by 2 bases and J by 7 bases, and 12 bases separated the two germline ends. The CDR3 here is CASSYAAGPNSPLHF. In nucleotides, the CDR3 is TGTGCCAGCAGTTACGCTGCGGGGCCGAATTCACCCCTCCACTTT.

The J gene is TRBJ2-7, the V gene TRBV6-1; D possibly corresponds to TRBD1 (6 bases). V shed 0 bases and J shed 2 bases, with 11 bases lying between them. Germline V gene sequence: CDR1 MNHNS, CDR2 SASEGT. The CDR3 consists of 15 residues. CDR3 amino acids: CASSEAFQGTYEQYF. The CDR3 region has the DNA TGTGCCAGCAGTGAAGCATTCCAGGGGACCTACGAGCAGTACTTC.

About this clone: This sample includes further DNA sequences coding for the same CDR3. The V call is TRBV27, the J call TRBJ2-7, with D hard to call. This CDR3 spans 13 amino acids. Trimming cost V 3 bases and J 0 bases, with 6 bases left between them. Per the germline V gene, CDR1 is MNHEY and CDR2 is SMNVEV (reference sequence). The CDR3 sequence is CASSFGGSYEQYF. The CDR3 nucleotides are TGTGCCAGCAGTTTTGGCGGCTCCTACGAGCAGTACTTC.

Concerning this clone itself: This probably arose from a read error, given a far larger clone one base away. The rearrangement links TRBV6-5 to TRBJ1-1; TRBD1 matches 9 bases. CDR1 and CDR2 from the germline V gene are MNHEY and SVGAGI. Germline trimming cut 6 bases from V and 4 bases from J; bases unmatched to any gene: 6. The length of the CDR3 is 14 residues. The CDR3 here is CASSPNRGLTEAFF. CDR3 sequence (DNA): TGTGCCAGCAGCCCCAACAGGGGGCTCACTGAAGCTTTCTTT.

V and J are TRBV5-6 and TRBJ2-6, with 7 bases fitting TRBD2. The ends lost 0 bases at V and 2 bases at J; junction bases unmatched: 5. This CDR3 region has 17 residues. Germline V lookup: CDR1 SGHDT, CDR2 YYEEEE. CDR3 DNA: TGTGCCAGCAGCTTGGCCGGGGACTATACTGGGGCCAACGTCCTGACTTTC. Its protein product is CASSLAGDYTGANVLTF.

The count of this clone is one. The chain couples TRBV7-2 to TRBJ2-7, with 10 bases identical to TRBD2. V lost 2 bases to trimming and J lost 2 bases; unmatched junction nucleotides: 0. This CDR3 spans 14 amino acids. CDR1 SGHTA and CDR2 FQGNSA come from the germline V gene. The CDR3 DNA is TGTGCCAGCAGCTTAACTAGCGGGACCTACGAGCAGTACTTC. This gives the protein CASSLTSGTYEQYF.

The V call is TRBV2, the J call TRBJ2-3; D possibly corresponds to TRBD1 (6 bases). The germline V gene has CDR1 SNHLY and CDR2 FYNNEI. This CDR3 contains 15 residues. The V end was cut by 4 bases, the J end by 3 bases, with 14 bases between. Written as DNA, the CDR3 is TGTGCCAGCAGTGGTCAGGGGCTCGGGACAGATACGCAGTATTTT. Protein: CASSGQGLGTDTQYF.

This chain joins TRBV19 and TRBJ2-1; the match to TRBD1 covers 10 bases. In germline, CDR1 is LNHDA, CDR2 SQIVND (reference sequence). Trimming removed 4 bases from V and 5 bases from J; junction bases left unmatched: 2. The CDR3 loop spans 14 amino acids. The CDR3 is CASSKGQGNNEQFF. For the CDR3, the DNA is TGTGCCAGTAGTAAGGGACAGGGGAACAATGAGCAGTTCTTC.